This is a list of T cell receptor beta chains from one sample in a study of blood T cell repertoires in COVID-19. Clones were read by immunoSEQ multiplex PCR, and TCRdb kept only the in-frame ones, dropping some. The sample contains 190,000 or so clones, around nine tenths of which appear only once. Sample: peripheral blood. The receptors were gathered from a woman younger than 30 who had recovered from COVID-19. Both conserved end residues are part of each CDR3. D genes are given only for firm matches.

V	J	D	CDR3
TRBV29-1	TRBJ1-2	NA	CSVGQGYGYTF
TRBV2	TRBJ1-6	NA	CASFISYNSPLHF
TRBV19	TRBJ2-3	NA	CASSASWGTSTDTQYF
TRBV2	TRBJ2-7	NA	CASSEALGASYEQYF
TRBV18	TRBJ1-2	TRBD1	CASSDRGHGYTF
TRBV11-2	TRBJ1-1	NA	CASSLVYGENTEAFF
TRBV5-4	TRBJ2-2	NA	CASSPQIGTGELFF
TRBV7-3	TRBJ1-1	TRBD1	CASSAGQGMTEAFF
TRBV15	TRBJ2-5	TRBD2	CATSRGGGRIKTQYF
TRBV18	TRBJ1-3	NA	CASSPSSGSGNTIYF
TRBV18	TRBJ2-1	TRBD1	CASSEDRHNEQFF
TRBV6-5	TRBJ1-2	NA	CASSYSRGLANYGYTF
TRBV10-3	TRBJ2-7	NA	CAISELLTSSYEQYF
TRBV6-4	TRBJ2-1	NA	CASSDRPDSHNEQFF
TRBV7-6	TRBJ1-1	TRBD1	CASSLAGQGANTEAFF
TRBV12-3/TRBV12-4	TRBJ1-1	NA	CASSLAGNTEAFF
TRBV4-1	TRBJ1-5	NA	CASSLSPQENQPQHF
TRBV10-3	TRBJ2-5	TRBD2	CAISRLAEMQETQYF
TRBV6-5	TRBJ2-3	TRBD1	CASSYSGQGVPDTQYF
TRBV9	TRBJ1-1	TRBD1	CASSSHPNRGPSTEAFF
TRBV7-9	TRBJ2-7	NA	CASSLGASSVYEQYF
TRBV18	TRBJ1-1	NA	CASSPIEGDTEAFF
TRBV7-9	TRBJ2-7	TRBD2	CASSQTSGGPAYEQYF
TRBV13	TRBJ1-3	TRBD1	CASSLLPGQPSGNTIYF
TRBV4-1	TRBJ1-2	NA	CASSQDTGTYYGYTF
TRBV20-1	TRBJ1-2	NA	CSASGQGTLF
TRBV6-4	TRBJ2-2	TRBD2	CASSPRGLAGEITGELFF